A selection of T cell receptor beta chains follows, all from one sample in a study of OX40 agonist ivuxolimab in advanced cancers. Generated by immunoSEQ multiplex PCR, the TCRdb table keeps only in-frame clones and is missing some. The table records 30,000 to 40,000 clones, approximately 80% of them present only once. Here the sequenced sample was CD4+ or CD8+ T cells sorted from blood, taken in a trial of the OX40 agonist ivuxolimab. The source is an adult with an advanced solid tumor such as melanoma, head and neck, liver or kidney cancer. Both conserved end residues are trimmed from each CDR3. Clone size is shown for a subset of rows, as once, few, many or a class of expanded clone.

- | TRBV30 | AWSTNYEQY
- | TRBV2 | ASSEGLQGAFYGYT
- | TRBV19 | ASSIGTGRWVNTEAF
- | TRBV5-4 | ASSFTGGDGYT
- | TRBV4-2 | ASSQDDSTSRTDTQY
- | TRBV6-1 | ASSEAWTPTDTQY
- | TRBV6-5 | ASRGQSFTGELF
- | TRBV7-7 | ASSPEGGEKLF
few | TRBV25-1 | ASSPGGPIQY
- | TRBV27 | ASRNPGVGYGYT
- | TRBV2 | ASSPDLMNTEAF
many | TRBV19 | ASSWGGEHGYT
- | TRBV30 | AWSVPGGGNQPQH
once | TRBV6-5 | ASSYGTGGGRQY
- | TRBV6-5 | ASSYSNVRVRETQY
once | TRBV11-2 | ASSLGTDTQY
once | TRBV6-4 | ASSETGGINEQF
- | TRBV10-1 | ASSVKPNTEAF
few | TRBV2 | ASSGQAYGYT
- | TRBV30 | AWSGTGIGDQPQH
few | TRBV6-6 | ASSGPLAGVRGEQF
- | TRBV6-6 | ASSRTGVDGYT
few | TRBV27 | ASSYRGYNSPLH
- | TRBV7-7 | ASSQTGSSYNEQF
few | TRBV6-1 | ASSEAPSLLDSSYEQY
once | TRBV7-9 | ASSLGSSADQETQY